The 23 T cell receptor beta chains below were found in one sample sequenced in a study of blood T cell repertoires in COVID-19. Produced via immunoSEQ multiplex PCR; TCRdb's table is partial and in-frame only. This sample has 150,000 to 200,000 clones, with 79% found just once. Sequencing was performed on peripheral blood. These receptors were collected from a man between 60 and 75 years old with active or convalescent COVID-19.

The CDR3 region is CASSPKGVFEHTGELFF. The CDR3 DNA reads TGTGCCAGCAGTCCCAAGGGAGTTTTCGAGCACACCGGGGAGCTGTTTTTT. This chain joins TRBV6-6 and TRBJ2-2; D perhaps matches TRBD2 (5 bases). The V gene's germline CDR1 is MNHNY and CDR2 SVGAGI (reference sequence). The CDR3 sequence is 17 residues long. V was trimmed by 5 bases and J by 3 bases, leaving 19 bases between them.

CDR3 region: CASSPIRQEEAFF. In nucleotides, the CDR3 is TGTGCCAGCTCACCGATTCGACAGGAGGAAGCTTTCTTT. V and J are TRBV18 and TRBJ1-1; possible D gene TRBD1, 6 bases. The V and J ends lost 3 bases and 8 bases respectively, with 13 bases between them. This CDR3 contains 13 residues. Germline-derived CDR1 and CDR2 are KGHSH and LQKENI. Full variable domain (missing parts from reference TRBV18 and TRBJ1-1): NAGVMQNPRHLVRRRGQEARLRCSPMKGHSHVYWYRQLPEEGLKFMVYLQKENIIDESGMPKERFSAEFPKEGPSILRIQQVVRGDSAAYFCASSPIRQEEAFFGQGTRLTVV.

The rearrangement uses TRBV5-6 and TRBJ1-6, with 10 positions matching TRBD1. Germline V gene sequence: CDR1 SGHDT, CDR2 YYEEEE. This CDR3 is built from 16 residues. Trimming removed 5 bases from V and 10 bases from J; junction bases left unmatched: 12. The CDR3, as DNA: TGTGCCAGCAGTGTGACAAGAGGACAGGGGGACTCACCCCTCCACTTT. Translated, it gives CASSVTRGQGDSPLHF. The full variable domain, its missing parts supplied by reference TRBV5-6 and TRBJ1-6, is DAGVTQSPTHLIKTRGQQVTLRCSPKSGHDTVSWYQQALGQGPQFIFQYYEEEERQRGNFPDRFSGHQFPNYSSELNVNALLLGDSALYLCASSVTRGQGDSPLHFGNGTRLTVT.

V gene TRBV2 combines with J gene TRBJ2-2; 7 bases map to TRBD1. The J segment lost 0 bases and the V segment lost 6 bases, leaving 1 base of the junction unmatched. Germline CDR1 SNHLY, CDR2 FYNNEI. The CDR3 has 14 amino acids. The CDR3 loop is CASRQGPNTGELFF. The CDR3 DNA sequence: TGTGCCAGCAGACAGGGGCCGAACACCGGGGAGCTGTTTTTT.

The CDR3 bases are TGTGCCAGCACCTTACAGGGGGCGGTTGGCTACACCTTC. Amino acids: CASTLQGAVGYTF. The chain carries TRBV28 and TRBJ1-2, with 9 positions matching TRBD1. CDR3 length: 13 residues. In germline, CDR1 is MDHEN, CDR2 SYDVKM. Trimming took 7 bases from V and 7 from J; bases not matched to a gene: 7.

CDR3 protein: CASKLQETQYF. In nucleotides, the CDR3 is TGTGCCAGCAAGCTCCAAGAGACCCAGTACTTC. The chain combines TRBV2 with TRBJ2-5; D is uncertain. This CDR3 contains 11 residues. The V and J ends lost 7 bases and 1 base respectively, with 4 bases between them. CDR1 and CDR2 (germline): SNHLY, FYNNEI. Combining the CDR3 with reference TRBV2 and TRBJ2-5 gives the whole variable domain EPEVTQTPSHQVTQMGQEVILRCVPISNHLYFYWYRQILGQKVEFLVSFYNNEISEKSEIFDDQFSVERPDGSNFTLKIRSTKLEDSAMYFCASKLQETQYFGPGTRLLVL.

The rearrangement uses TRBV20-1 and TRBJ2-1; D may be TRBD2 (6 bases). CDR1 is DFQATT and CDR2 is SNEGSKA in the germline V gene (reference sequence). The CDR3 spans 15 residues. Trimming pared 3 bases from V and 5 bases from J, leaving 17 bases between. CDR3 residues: CSASMVLASNNEQFF. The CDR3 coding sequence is TGCAGTGCTAGTATGGTCCTAGCGTCAAACAATGAGCAGTTCTTC.

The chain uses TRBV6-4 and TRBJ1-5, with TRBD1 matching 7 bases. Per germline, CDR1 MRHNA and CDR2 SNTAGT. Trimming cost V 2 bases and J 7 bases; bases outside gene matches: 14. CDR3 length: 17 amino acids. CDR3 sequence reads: CASSDPDRVFTCQPQHF. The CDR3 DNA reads TGTGCCAGCAGTGACCCCGACAGGGTGTTTACATGCCAGCCCCAGCATTTT.

The DNA for the CDR3 is TGTGCCAGCTCACCACCATCCACGGGCTCCTACAATGAGCAGTTCTTC. It translates to CASSPPSTGSYNEQFF. The V gene is TRBV18, the J gene TRBJ2-1; D call uncertain. The CDR3 consists of 16 residues. The V end was cut by 0 bases, the J end by 0 bases, with 9 bases between. CDR1 and CDR2 (germline): KGHSH, LQKENI.

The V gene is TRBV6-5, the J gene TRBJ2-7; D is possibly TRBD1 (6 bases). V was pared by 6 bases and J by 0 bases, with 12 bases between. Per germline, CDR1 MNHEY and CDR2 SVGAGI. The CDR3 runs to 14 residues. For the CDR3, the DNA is TGTGCCAGCAGGAGAACAGGGAGCTCCTACGAGCAGTACTTC. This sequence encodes CASRRTGSSYEQYF.

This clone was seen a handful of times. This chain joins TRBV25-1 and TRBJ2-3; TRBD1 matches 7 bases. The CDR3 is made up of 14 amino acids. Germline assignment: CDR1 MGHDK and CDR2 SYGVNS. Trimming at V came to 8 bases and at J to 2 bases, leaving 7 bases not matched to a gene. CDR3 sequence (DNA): TGTGCCAGCCGGGGACAGCTCCCCACAGATACGCAGTATTTT. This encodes CASRGQLPTDTQYF.

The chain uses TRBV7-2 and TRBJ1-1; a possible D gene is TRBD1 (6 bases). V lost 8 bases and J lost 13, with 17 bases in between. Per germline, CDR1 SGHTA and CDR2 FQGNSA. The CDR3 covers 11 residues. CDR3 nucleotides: TGTGCCAGCGGCATGCGGGGGCAGGGTTTCTTT. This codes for CASGMRGQGFF. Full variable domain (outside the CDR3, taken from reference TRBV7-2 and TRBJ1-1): GAGVSQSPSNKVTEKGKDVELRCDPISGHTALYWYRQSLGQGLEFLIYFQGNSAPDKSGLPSDRFSAERTGGSVSTLTIQRTQQEDSAVYLCASGMRGQGFFGQGTRLTVV.

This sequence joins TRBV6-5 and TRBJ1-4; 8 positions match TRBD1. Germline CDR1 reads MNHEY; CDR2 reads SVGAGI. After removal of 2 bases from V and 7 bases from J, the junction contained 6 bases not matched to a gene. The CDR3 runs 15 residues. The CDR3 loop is CASSYHWQGAEKLFF. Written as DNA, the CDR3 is TGTGCCAGCAGTTACCATTGGCAGGGGGCTGAAAAACTGTTTTTT.

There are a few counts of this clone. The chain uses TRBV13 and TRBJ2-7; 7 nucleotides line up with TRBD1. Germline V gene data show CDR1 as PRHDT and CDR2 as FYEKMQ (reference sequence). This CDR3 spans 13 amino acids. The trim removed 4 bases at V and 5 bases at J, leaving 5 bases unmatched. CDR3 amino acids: CASSSRQGHEQYF. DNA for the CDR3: TGTGCCAGCAGCTCCCGACAGGGCCACGAGCAGTACTTC. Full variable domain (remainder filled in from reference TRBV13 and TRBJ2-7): AAGVIQSPRHLIKEKRETATLKCYPIPRHDTVYWYQQGPGQDPQFLISFYEKMQSDKGSIPDRFSAQQFSDYHSELNMSSLELGDSALYFCASSSRQGHEQYFGPGTRLTVT.

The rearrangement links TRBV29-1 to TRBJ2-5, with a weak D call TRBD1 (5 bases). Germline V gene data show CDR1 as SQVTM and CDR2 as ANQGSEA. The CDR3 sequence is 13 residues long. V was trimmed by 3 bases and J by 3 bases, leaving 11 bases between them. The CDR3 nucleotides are TGCAGCGTTGATGGTGGGGCAGAAGAGACCCAGTACTTC. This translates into CSVDGGAEETQYF.

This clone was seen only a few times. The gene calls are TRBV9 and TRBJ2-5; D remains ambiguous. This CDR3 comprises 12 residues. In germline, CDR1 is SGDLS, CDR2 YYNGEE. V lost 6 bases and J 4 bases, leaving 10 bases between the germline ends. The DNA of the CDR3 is TGTGCCAGCAACTCCGGTGGAGAGACCCAGTACTTC. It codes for CASNSGGETQYF.

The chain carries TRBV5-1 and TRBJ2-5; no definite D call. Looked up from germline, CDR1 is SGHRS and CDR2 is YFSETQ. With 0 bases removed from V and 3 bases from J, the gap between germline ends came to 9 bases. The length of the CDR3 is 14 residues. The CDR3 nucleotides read TGCGCCAGCAGCTTGGAGTTCACGGAAGAGACCCAGTACTTC. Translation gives CASSLEFTEETQYF.

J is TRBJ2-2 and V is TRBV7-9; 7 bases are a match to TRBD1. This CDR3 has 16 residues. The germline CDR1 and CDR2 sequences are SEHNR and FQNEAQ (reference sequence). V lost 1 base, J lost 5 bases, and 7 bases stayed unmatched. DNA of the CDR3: TGTGCCAGCAGCTTAGAGGGACAGCTAAGAACCGGGGAGCTGTTTTTT. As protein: CASSLEGQLRTGELFF.

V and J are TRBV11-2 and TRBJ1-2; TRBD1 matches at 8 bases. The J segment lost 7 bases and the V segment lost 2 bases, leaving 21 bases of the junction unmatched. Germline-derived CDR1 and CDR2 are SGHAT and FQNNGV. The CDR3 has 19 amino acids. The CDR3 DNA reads TGTGCCAGCAGCTTATTCTTACGGCAGGGGGCTGGTGGGCCGGCTGGCTACACCTTC. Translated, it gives CASSLFLRQGAGGPAGYTF.

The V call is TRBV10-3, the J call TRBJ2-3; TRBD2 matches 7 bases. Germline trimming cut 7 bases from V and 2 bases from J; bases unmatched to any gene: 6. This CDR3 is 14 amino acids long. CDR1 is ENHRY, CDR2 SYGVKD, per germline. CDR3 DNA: TGTGCCATCACCGACGGGACTAACACAGATACGCAGTATTTT. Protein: CAITDGTNTDTQYF.

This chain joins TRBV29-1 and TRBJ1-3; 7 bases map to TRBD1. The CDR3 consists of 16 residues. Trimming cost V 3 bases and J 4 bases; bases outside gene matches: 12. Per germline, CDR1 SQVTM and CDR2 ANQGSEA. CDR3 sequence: CSVEYGGGASGNTIYF. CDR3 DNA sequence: TGCAGCGTTGAGTATGGAGGGGGCGCCTCGGGAAACACCATATATTTT.

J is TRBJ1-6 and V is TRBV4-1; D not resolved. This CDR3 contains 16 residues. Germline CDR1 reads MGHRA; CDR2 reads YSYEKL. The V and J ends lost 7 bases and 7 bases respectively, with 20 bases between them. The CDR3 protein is CASNSFRGRENSPLHF. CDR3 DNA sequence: TGCGCCAGCAACTCCTTTCGAGGACGGGAGAATTCACCCCTCCACTTT.

The CDR3 here is CASSKTSGRATGELFF. The CDR3 nucleotides are TGCGCCAGCAGCAAGACTAGCGGGAGAGCTACCGGGGAGCTGTTTTTT. This chain uses TRBV5-1 with TRBJ2-2; TRBD2 agrees at 12 bases. The V gene's germline CDR1 is SGHRS and CDR2 YFSETQ. V was pared by 4 bases and J by 5 bases, with 6 bases of the junction left unmatched. The CDR3 spans 16 residues.